Listed below are T cell receptor beta chains from one sample, sequenced in a study of blood T cells in healthy people across ages. A single record per CDR3 protein comes from TCRdb applying MiXCR to the 5' RACE reads. The sample includes 980,000 or so distinct CDR3 sequences, under 50% seen only once; the top ten take around an eighth. Specimen: blood. These receptors originate from a man younger than 40 in good health. Both conserved end residues are part of each CDR3. The D gene is left open where the match is weak. Size is stated for part of the rows, as once, few or many counts, or as a class when the clone is expanded.

>TRBJ2-5|TRBV9|.|.
CASSVNGLLQETQYF
TGTGCCAGCAGCGTAAATGGACTGCTTCAAGAGACCCAGTACTTC
>TRBJ1-1|TRBV30|once|.
CACLTALNTEAFF
TGTGCCTGCCTGACAGCCTTGAACACTGAAGCTTTCTTT
>TRBJ2-7|TRBV3-1|.|.
CASSQNPRQTAGEQYF
TGTGCCAGCAGCCAAAACCCCAGGCAGACAGCCGGCGAGCAGTACTTC
>TRBJ2-2|TRBV11-3|.|.
CASSWTVDGAGELFF
TGTGCCAGCAGCTGGACAGTAGACGGGGCCGGGGAGCTGTTTTTT
>TRBJ2-7|TRBV4-2|.|TRBD2
CASSLFSGSSYEQYF
TGTGCCAGCAGCCTTTTTAGCGGGAGCTCCTACGAGCAGTACTTC
>TRBJ2-7|TRBV20-1|.|.
CSAHRAGTYEQYF
TGCAGTGCTCACCGAGCGGGTACCTACGAGCAGTACTTC
>TRBJ2-7|TRBV12-3/TRBV12-4|.|.
CASGVDFPPYEQYF
TGTGCCAGCGGAGTGGACTTCCCGCCCTACGAGCAGTACTTC
>TRBJ2-1|TRBV9|few|.
CASSVDLPHNEQFF
TGTGCCAGCAGCGTAGATCTACCACACAATGAGCAGTTCTTC
>TRBJ1-2|TRBV12-3/TRBV12-4|once|.
CASTTDFANYGYTF
TGTGCCAGCACCACGGACTTTGCTAACTATGGCTACACCTTC
>TRBJ2-7|TRBV6-5|.|.
CASSYSEGEFEQYF
TGTGCCAGCAGTTACTCGGAAGGGGAGTTCGAGCAGTACTTC
>TRBJ1-3|TRBV3-1|few|.
CASSQDRLTGNTIYF
TGTGCCAGCAGCCAAGATCGCCTAACTGGAAACACCATATATTTT
>TRBJ2-7|TRBV7-2|once|TRBD2
CASSLQRTSGYEQYF
TGTGCCAGCAGCTTACAACGGACTAGCGGTTACGAGCAGTACTTC
>TRBJ2-1|TRBV6-2/TRBV6-3|.|.
CASSYFDYNEQFF
TGTGCCAGCAGTTACTTCGACTACAATGAGCAGTTCTTC
>TRBJ2-1|TRBV12-3/TRBV12-4|few|.
CASSQTGTWQFF
TGTGCCAGCAGCCAGACCGGGACTTGGCAGTTCTTC
>TRBJ1-4|TRBV4-1|.|.
CASSQVNEKLFF
TGCGCCAGCAGCCAGGTTAATGAAAAACTGTTTTTT
>TRBJ1-1|TRBV7-9|many|.
CASSLGGTMTTEAFF
TGTGCCAGCAGCTTAGGGGGGACAATGACCACTGAAGCTTTCTTT
>TRBJ2-1|TRBV5-1|.|TRBD2
CASSTAGASYNEQFF
TGCGCCAGCAGCACAGCGGGGGCATCCTACAATGAGCAGTTCTTC
>TRBJ2-3|TRBV4-2|.|.
CASSQDTGTRLYTQYF
TGTGCCAGCAGCCAAGACACAGGCACTCGGTTGTATACGCAGTATTTT
>TRBJ2-7|TRBV24-1|.|.
CAAPGPVSGVFPYEQYF
TGTGCCGCACCAGGGCCGGTCTCGGGAGTCTTCCCCTACGAGCAGTACTTC
>TRBJ2-3|TRBV5-5|.|TRBD1
CASSLVGTGGLTATQYF
TGTGCCAGCAGCTTGGTAGGGACAGGGGGTCTCACAGCTACGCAGTATTTT